These 22 T cell receptor beta chains share one sample of origin, sequenced in a study of blood T cell repertoires in COVID-19. Produced via immunoSEQ multiplex PCR; TCRdb's table is partial and in-frame only. The sample carries fewer than 200,000 clones, 85% to 95% recorded once. The sequenced sample consisted of peripheral blood. The receptors here all came from a woman aged 45-60 years with acute or convalescent COVID-19.

The rearrangement links TRBV10-1 to TRBJ1-1; D is unresolved. Germline V gives CDR1 WNHNN, CDR2 SYGVQD (reference sequence). Deletions cut 4 bases from V and 8 bases from J, with 14 bases between. The CDR3 extends over 13 amino acids. This CDR3 reads CASSGSNRVEAFF. The CDR3 DNA sequence: TGCGCCAGCAGTGGATCTAACAGAGTCGAAGCTTTCTTT.

The chain recombines TRBV30 with TRBJ2-1; weak D call: TRBD1 (5 bases). Trimming removed 2 bases from V and 10 bases from J, with 12 bases in between. CDR3 length equals 12 residues. Germline CDR1 is GTSNPN and CDR2 is SVGIG (reference sequence). CDR3 protein: CAWSPGSREQFF. Here the CDR3 DNA reads TGTGCCTGGAGTCCAGGGTCCCGGGAGCAGTTCTTC.

This chain connects TRBV28 to TRBJ1-2, with D possibly matching TRBD1 (5 bases). This CDR3 has 16 residues. V lost 3 bases and J 9 bases, leaving 23 bases between the germline ends. CDR1 MDHEN and CDR2 SYDVKM come from the germline V gene. CDR3 amino acids: CASSFGEDTAFFSYTF. The CDR3 DNA reads as TGTGCCAGCAGTTTCGGGGAGGACACAGCGTTTTTCAGCTACACCTTC.

The rearrangement joins TRBV15 to TRBJ2-2; the match to TRBD1 covers 7 bases. Germline CDR1 is LNHNV and CDR2 is YYDKDF (reference sequence). CDR3 length: 16 residues. V dropped 3 bases and J dropped 0; count of bases not matched to a gene: 4. CDR3: CATSSRQGTNTGELFF. CDR3 bases: TGTGCCACCAGCAGCCGACAGGGAACGAACACCGGGGAGCTGTTTTTT.

This chain connects TRBV30 to TRBJ1-1; tentative D call: TRBD1 (6 bases). Trimming shortened V by 0 bases and J by 6 bases, and 14 bases separated the two germline ends. The CDR3 extends over 14 amino acids. The germline CDR1 and CDR2 sequences are GTSNPN and SVGIG (reference sequence). The CDR3 spells CAWSVGGRFAEAFF. For the CDR3, the DNA is TGTGCCTGGAGTGTCGGGGGGCGGTTCGCTGAAGCTTTCTTT.

The chain combines TRBV18 with TRBJ1-6, with 9 bases that match TRBD1. The germline CDR1 and CDR2 sequences are KGHSH and LQKENI. The CDR3 runs 15 residues. Trimming at V came to 2 bases and at J to 8 bases, leaving 4 bases not matched to a gene. The CDR3 DNA is TGTGCCAGCTCACCAACAGGGGGCCGAGATTCACCCCTCCACTTT. Its protein is CASSPTGGRDSPLHF.

The V and J genes are TRBV19 and TRBJ1-2, with 7 bases fitting TRBD1. This CDR3 contains 12 residues. The germline V gene has CDR1 LNHDA and CDR2 SQIVND (reference sequence). V gave up 6 bases and J gave up 8 bases; unmatched junction bases: 6. CDR3 loop: CASSLDREGYTF. The CDR3 nucleotides read TGTGCCAGTAGCCTCGACAGGGAAGGCTACACCTTC. Full variable domain (rest looked up from reference TRBV19 and TRBJ1-2): DGGITQSPKYLFRKEGQNVTLSCEQNLNHDAMYWYRQDPGQGLRLIYYSQIVNDFQKGDIAEGYSVSREKKESFPLTVTSAQKNPTAFYLCASSLDREGYTFGSGTRLTVV.

The chain is built from TRBV7-2 and TRBJ1-2, with D possibly TRBD1 on 6 matching bases. The germline CDR1 and CDR2 sequences are SGHTA and FQGNSA. The germline V and J ends were trimmed by 3 bases and 4 bases, with 18 bases remaining between them. CDR3 size: 16 residues. In nucleotides, the CDR3 is TGTGCCAGCAGCTTCCGAATCGGACAGCCTATCTATGGCTACACCTTC. Translation gives CASSFRIGQPIYGYTF.

The CDR3 DNA reads TGTGCCATCAAGGGACTACCGAACACCGGGGAGCTGTTTTTT. Translating gives CAIKGLPNTGELFF. The J gene is TRBJ2-2, the V gene TRBV10-3; 7 nucleotides align to TRBD2. The CDR3 runs 14 residues. V lost 7 bases and J lost 0; bases outside the gene matches: 2. CDR1 and CDR2 (germline): ENHRY, SYGVKD.

The gene calls are TRBV10-2 and TRBJ2-1, with a tentative D call TRBD1 (7 bases). This CDR3 has 15 residues. V lost 6 bases and J 0 bases, leaving 12 bases between the germline ends. Germline CDR1 WSHSY, CDR2 SAAADI. Here the CDR3 reads CASRPGGSSYNEQFF. The CDR3 DNA reads TGCGCCAGCAGACCAGGGGGGAGCTCCTACAATGAGCAGTTCTTC.

The chain carries TRBV6-5 and TRBJ2-3; 8 positions match TRBD1. V lost 2 bases and J lost 5; bases outside the gene matches: 3. The germline V gene has CDR1 MNHEY and CDR2 SVGAGI. This CDR3 has 14 residues. CDR3: CASSYQGAEDTQYF. In DNA, the CDR3 is TGTGCCAGCAGTTACCAGGGGGCTGAAGATACGCAGTATTTT.

This chain connects TRBV30 to TRBJ2-1; D remains unclear. Trimming stripped 4 bases from V and 4 bases from J, with 11 bases between. This CDR3 region has 13 residues. In germline, CDR1 is GTSNPN, CDR2 SVGIG (reference sequence). The CDR3 DNA sequence: TGTGCCTGGAATAGACTCACTTACAATGAGCAGTTCTTC. Residues: CAWNRLTYNEQFF.

The V gene is TRBV12-5, the J gene TRBJ2-5; D is possibly TRBD2 (5 bases). V shed 6 bases and J shed 5 bases, with 16 bases lying between them. The CDR3 totals 14 residues. Germline assignment: CDR1 LGHNT and CDR2 FRNRAP. CDR3: CASGHLNGVETQYF. CDR3 DNA: TGTGCTAGTGGCCACCTCAACGGGGTGGAGACCCAGTACTTC.

In DNA form, the CDR3 reads TGTGCCAGCAGCTGGACGGGACAGCCCTTAGCCAAAAACATTCAGTACTTC. It translates to CASSWTGQPLAKNIQYF. The chain recombines TRBV11-2 with TRBJ2-4; TRBD1 matches 7 bases. In germline, CDR1 is SGHAT, CDR2 FQNNGV. Trimming took 4 bases from V and 0 from J; bases not matched to a gene: 9. CDR3 length: 17 residues.

On this clone: Other DNA sequences within the sample encode an identical CDR3. CDR3 region: CSASREETQYF. CDR3 nucleotide sequence: TGCAGTGCTAGCCGCGAAGAGACCCAGTACTTC. The rearrangement uses TRBV20-1 and TRBJ2-5; D uncertain. Germline CDR1 is DFQATT and CDR2 is SNEGSKA (reference sequence). Trimming shortened V by 3 bases and J by 3 bases, and 5 bases separated the two germline ends. The CDR3 has 11 residues.

The chain employs TRBV27 and TRBJ2-4, with 8 bases identical to TRBD1. Losses at the gene ends were 5 bases for V and 2 bases for J; bases not matched to a gene: 5. The CDR3 runs to 15 residues. Germline V gene lookup returns CDR1 MNHEY and CDR2 SMNVEV (reference sequence). The CDR3 coding sequence is TGTGCCAGCAGTCGGGACAGGAGGACCAAAAACATTCAGTACTTC. This sequence encodes CASSRDRRTKNIQYF.

This clone was seen just once. CDR3 region: CASSIYGSQPQHF. Here the CDR3 DNA reads TGTGCCAGTAGTATATACGGGTCCCAGCCCCAGCATTTT. The gene calls are TRBV19 and TRBJ1-5; D not resolved. The germline V gene has CDR1 LNHDA and CDR2 SQIVND (reference sequence). The CDR3 extends over 13 amino acids. The V and J ends lost 2 bases and 7 bases respectively, with 9 bases between them.

The chain carries TRBV12-5 and TRBJ2-2; perhaps TRBD1 as D (6 bases). The CDR3 contains 13 residues. Per the germline V gene, CDR1 is LGHNT and CDR2 is FRNRAP. Trimming removed 8 bases at V and 2 bases at J, with 9 bases between. In nucleotides, the CDR3 is TGTGCTAGTCAGGGGCCCAACACCGGGGAGCTGTTTTTT. Its protein is CASQGPNTGELFF.

The chain couples TRBV9 to TRBJ2-3, with 15 bases identical to TRBD2. The V segment lost 4 bases and the J segment 6 bases; nucleotides outside the gene matches: 3. CDR3 length equals 15 residues. Germline V CDR1 and CDR2: SGDLS, YYNGEE. CDR3 sequence: CASSRTSGGADTQYF. For the CDR3, the DNA is TGTGCCAGCAGCAGGACTAGCGGGGGGGCCGATACGCAGTATTTT.

The rearrangement joins TRBV16 to TRBJ2-7; 7 nucleotides agree with TRBD2. The CDR3 runs 14 residues. Looked up from germline, CDR1 is KGHSY and CDR2 is FQNENV. Trimming took 0 bases from V and 2 from J; bases not matched to a gene: 1. The CDR3 loop reads CASSQSRGTYEQYF. The CDR3 DNA sequence: TGTGCCAGCAGCCAATCGCGGGGGACCTACGAGCAGTACTTC.

The CDR3 bases are TGTGCCAGCAGCCAATATATCGTGGGGCGCCGCTCTGGGGCCAACGTCCTGACTTTC. Protein sequence: CASSQYIVGRRSGANVLTF. This chain connects TRBV3-1 (or the pseudogene TRBV3-2) to TRBJ2-6; weak D call: TRBD1 (5 bases). This CDR3 comprises 19 residues. V lost 2 bases, J lost 0 bases, and 17 bases lay in between. Germline V gene data show CDR1 as LGHDT and CDR2 as YNNKEL (reference sequence).

The rearrangement links TRBV11-2 to TRBJ1-1; a weak D match, TRBD1 (5 bases). The germline CDR1 and CDR2 sequences are SGHAT and FQNNGV. The germline V and J ends were trimmed by 2 bases and 1 base, with 8 bases remaining between them. This CDR3 is built from 14 residues. CDR3 sequence (DNA): TGTGCCAGCAGCTTAATTCAGGGGAACACTGAAGCTTTCTTT. Amino acid sequence: CASSLIQGNTEAFF.